The 4 T cell receptor beta chains in this list originate from one sample, sequenced in a study of blood T cell repertoires in COVID-19. Measured with immunoSEQ multiplex PCR; TCRdb has only the in-frame clones, and not every one. The sample holds 200,000 or so clones; about nine tenths are singletons and the top ten take approximately 1.6%. The material sequenced was peripheral blood. Receptors originate from a man between 65 and 85 years old with acute or convalescent COVID-19.

The chain couples TRBV30 to TRBJ2-5; weak D call: TRBD1 (6 bases). Per the germline V gene, CDR1 is GTSNPN and CDR2 is SVGIG (reference sequence). The CDR3 spans 13 residues. V was pared by 4 bases and J by 2 bases, with 11 bases between. The CDR3: CAWTQGPQETQYF. The CDR3 DNA reads TGTGCCTGGACTCAGGGGCCTCAAGAGACCCAGTACTTC.

V usage is TRBV19 and J usage is TRBJ1-1; no definite D call. The length of the CDR3 is 13 residues. The V end was cut by 6 bases, the J end by 4 bases, with 12 bases between. The germline V gene encodes CDR1 LNHDA and CDR2 SQIVND (reference sequence). CDR3 in amino acids: CASSMMLATEAFF. CDR3 nucleotide sequence: TGTGCCAGTAGCATGATGTTGGCCACTGAAGCTTTCTTT.

V and J are TRBV9 and TRBJ1-3; 10 bases match TRBD1. The V gene's germline CDR1 is SGDLS and CDR2 YYNGEE. This CDR3 is built from 15 residues. V shed 0 bases, J shed 7 bases, and the junction held 4 bases outside the gene matches. CDR3 protein: CASSVAGGQGNTIYF. DNA for the CDR3: TGTGCCAGCAGCGTAGCGGGGGGACAGGGGAACACCATATATTTT. Full variable domain (rest looked up from reference TRBV9 and TRBJ1-3): DSGVTQTPKHLITATGQRVTLRCSPRSGDLSVYWYQQSLDQGLQFLIQYYNGEERAKGNILERFSAQQFPDLHSELNLSSLELGDSALYFCASSVAGGQGNTIYFGEGSWLTVV.

This clone was observed once. This chain joins TRBV11-2 and TRBJ1-1, with D tentatively TRBD1 (6 bases). Between the trimmed V and J ends, which lost 2 bases and 4 bases, there was a span of 8 bases. The CDR3 totals 13 residues. Per the germline V gene, CDR1 is SGHAT and CDR2 is FQNNGV. The CDR3 is CASSLTGTTEAFF. CDR3 sequence (DNA): TGTGCCAGCAGCTTAACAGGGACCACTGAAGCTTTCTTT.